This TCR beta chain comes out of a study of T cells in localized non-small cell lung cancer. Measured with immunoSEQ multiplex PCR; TCRdb has only the in-frame clones, and not every one. The sample shows roughly 7,000 clones, about 44% of them seen only once. Germline assignment: CDR1 LNHNV and CDR2 YYDKDF (reference sequence). This CDR3 comprises 17 residues. With V trimmed by 0 bases and J by 4 bases, 8 bases remained unmatched. The V gene is TRBV15, the J gene TRBJ1-5; TRBD1 matches at 8 bases. This receptor was obtained from a man between 35 and 75 years old with stage I lung adenocarcinoma. The starting material was lymph node tissue, obtained before any cancer treatment. The CDR3 DNA is TGTGCCACCAGCAGAGATGGGACAGGCCAGAGGAATCAGCCCCAGCATTTT. This codes for CATSRDGTGQRNQPQHF.